This T cell receptor (beta chain) was found in a study of blood T cell repertoires in COVID-19. Germline loops: CDR1 MNHNS, CDR2 SASEGT. Germline trimming cut 3 bases from V and 7 bases from J; bases unmatched to any gene: 8. The CDR3 is 15 residues long. Clones were sequenced by immunoSEQ multiplex PCR, and TCRdb holds only the in-frame ones, with some missing. Here the sample spans 250,000 to 350,000 clones, around 82% being singletons. The clonotype was recovered from a human donor with COVID-19, enrolled during active disease. The donor label of this sample is uncertain. The gene calls are TRBV6-1 and TRBJ1-5; 8 bases fit TRBD1. What was sequenced was peripheral blood. The CDR3 spells CASSDSGQGTQPQHF. CDR3 nucleotides: TGTGCCAGCAGTGATTCTGGACAGGGAACCCAGCCCCAGCATTTT.